These T cell receptor beta chains were read from a single sample in a study of T-cell memory formation after mild COVID-19. TCRdb reprocessed the 5' RACE reads via MiXCR and lists one record per CDR3 protein. The table records about 350,000 distinct CDR3 sequences, around 27% of them present only once. Sequenced: PBMCs or a T cell subset sorted from them (not recorded which). These TCRs come from an adult woman who had mild COVID-19 (a few samples of this study predate the infection). Cell type and time point are not known. Each CDR3 is given with its conserved first and last residue. The order of the fields is V gene, J gene, clone size, D gene, CDR3 protein, CDR3 DNA. A D gene is named only where the DNA matches it firmly. Rows may omit the clone size; those that give it use once, few, many or a size class.

V: TRBV29-1
J: TRBJ1-1
size: few
D: NA
CDR3: CSDGATEAFF
DNA: TGCAGCGACGGGGCAACTGAAGCTTTCTTT

V: TRBV5-1
J: TRBJ2-7
size: NA
D: TRBD2
CDR3: CASSSGTSWYEQYF
DNA: TGCGCCAGCAGCTCCGGGACTAGTTGGTACGAGCAGTACTTC

V: TRBV6-4
J: TRBJ2-1
size: NA
D: TRBD2
CDR3: CASSDSSGSANEQFF
DNA: TGTGCCAGCAGTGACTCCAGCGGGAGCGCAAATGAGCAGTTCTTC

V: TRBV6-1
J: TRBJ1-1
size: few
D: TRBD1
CDR3: CAADRAGGEGTEAFF
DNA: TGTGCCGCAGACCGGGCAGGGGGGGAAGGCACTGAAGCTTTCTTT

V: TRBV7-2
J: TRBJ2-5
size: NA
D: NA
CDR3: CASSLGLGRQETQYF
DNA: TGTGCCAGCAGCTTAGGTCTCGGCAGGCAAGAGACCCAGTACTTC

V: TRBV4-1
J: TRBJ2-7
size: few
D: NA
CDR3: CASSQGITTSYEQYF
DNA: TGCGCCAGCAGCCAAGGAATCACCACCTCCTACGAGCAGTACTTC

V: TRBV5-6
J: TRBJ1-1
size: few
D: TRBD1
CDR3: CASRGDSSNTEAFF
DNA: TGTGCCAGCAGAGGGGACAGCTCGAACACTGAAGCTTTCTTT

V: TRBV20-1
J: TRBJ1-4
size: once
D: NA
CDR3: CSALVAQNEKLFF
DNA: TGCAGTGCCCTAGTAGCACAGAATGAAAAACTGTTTTTT

V: TRBV12-3/TRBV12-4
J: TRBJ2-4
size: NA
D: NA
CDR3: CASRGAVAKNIQYF
DNA: TGTGCCAGCAGGGGAGCAGTAGCCAAAAACATTCAGTACTTC

V: TRBV27
J: TRBJ2-2
size: many
D: TRBD1
CDR3: CASSLSVTGYTGELFF
DNA: TGTGCCAGCAGTTTATCGGTGACAGGGTACACCGGGGAGCTGTTTTTT

V: TRBV4-1
J: TRBJ1-1
size: NA
D: NA
CDR3: CASSRGQRTEAFF
DNA: TGCGCCAGCAGCCGGGGCCAGCGGACTGAAGCTTTCTTT

V: TRBV7-3
J: TRBJ1-1
size: few
D: TRBD1
CDR3: CASSLATLTGGAGMNTEAFF
DNA: TGTGCCAGCAGCTTAGCAACCCTGACAGGGGGCGCCGGGATGAACACTGAAGCTTTCTTT

V: TRBV29-1
J: TRBJ2-7
size: NA
D: NA
CDR3: CSFTGTVSYEQYF
DNA: TGCAGCTTCACCGGGACCGTCTCCTACGAGCAGTACTTC

V: TRBV6-1
J: TRBJ2-7
size: few
D: TRBD2
CDR3: CASHPAGGLPINYEQYF
DNA: TGTGCCAGCCATCCAGCGGGGGGCCTCCCCATTAACTACGAGCAGTACTTC

V: TRBV9
J: TRBJ2-2
size: few
D: NA
CDR3: CASSVGGENTGELFF
DNA: TGTGCCAGCAGCGTAGGTGGGGAGAACACCGGGGAGCTGTTTTTT

V: TRBV29-1
J: TRBJ2-1
size: once
D: NA
CDR3: CSVDFAGQRSNEQFF
DNA: TGCAGCGTTGACTTTGCGGGACAAAGGTCCAATGAGCAGTTCTTC

V: TRBV7-9
J: TRBJ1-1
size: NA
D: TRBD1
CDR3: CASSPSLQGAEAFF
DNA: TGTGCCAGCAGCCCCTCACTTCAGGGGGCAGAAGCTTTCTTT